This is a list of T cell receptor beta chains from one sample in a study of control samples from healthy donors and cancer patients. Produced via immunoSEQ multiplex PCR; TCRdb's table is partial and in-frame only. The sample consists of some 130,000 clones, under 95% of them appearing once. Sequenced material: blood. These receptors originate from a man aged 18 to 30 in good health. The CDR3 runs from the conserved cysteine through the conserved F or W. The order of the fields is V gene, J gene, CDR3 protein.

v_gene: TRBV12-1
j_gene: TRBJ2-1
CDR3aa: CASGLTSGLYNEQFF

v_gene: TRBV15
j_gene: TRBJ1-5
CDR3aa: CATSREAGASQPQHF

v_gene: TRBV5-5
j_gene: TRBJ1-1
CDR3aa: CASSLAPQAEGPEAFF

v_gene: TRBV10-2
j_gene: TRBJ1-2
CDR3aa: CASSEQGAPNYGYTF

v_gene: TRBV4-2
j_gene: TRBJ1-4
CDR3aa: CASSQEVATDIKLFF

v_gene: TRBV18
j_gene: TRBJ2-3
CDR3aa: CASSSGGTDTQYF

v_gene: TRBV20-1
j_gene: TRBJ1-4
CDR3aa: CSASVAATNEKLFF

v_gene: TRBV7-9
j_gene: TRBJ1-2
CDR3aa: CASSLFPQTANYGYTF

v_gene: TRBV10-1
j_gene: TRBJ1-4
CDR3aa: CASSRDTREKLFF

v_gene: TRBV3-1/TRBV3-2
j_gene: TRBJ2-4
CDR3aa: CASSHRGTGLWTTKNIQYF

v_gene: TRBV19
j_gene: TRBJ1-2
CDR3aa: CASSIGGRGNYGYTF

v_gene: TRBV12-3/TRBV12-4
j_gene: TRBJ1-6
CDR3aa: CASNRENNSPLHF

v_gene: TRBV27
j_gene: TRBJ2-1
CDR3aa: CASSLRLAGENEQFF

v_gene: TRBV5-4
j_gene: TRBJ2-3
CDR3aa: CASSMGLAIDTQYF

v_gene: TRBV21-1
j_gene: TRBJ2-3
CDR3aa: CASSKVGTSGGVFTDTQYF

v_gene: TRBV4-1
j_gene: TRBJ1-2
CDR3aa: CASSQGNGVGRFYGYTF

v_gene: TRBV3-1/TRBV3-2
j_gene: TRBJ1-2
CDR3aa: CASSQGTANYGYTF

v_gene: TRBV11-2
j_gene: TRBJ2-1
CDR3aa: CASSPGLAGRNEQFF

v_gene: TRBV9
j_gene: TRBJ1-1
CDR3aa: CASSGATGTGAAEAFF

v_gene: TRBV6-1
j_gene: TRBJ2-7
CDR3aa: CASSELRGYVYEQYF

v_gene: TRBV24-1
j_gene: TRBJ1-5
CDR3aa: CATSDFAGALGGSNQPQHF

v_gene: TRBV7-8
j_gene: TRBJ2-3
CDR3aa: CASSSLWSSGGGTDTQYF

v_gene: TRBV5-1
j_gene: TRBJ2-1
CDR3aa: CASSLGARYNEQFF

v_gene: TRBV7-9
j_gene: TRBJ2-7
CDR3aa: CASSLERQGVEYF

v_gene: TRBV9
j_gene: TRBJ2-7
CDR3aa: CASSSRDNFEQYF

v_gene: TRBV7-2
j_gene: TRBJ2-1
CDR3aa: CASSARADNEQFF

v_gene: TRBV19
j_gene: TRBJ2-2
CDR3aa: CASSVGYGGSNTGELFF

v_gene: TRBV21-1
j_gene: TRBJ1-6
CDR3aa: CASSKIPRVENSPLHF

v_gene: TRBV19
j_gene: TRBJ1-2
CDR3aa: CASSMGTTNYGYTF

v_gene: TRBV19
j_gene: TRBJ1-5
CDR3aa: CASSLTGPGGNQPQHF

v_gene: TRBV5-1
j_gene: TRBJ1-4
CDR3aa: CASSLRFQGQILNEKLFF

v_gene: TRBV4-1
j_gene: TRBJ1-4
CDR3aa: CASSQPTDNEKLFF

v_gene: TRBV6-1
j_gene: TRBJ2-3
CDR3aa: CASSDRDTSTDTQYF

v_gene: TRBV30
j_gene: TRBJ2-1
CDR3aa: CACSSAVGDEQFF

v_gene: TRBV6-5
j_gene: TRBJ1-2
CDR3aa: CASRVLRANYGYTF

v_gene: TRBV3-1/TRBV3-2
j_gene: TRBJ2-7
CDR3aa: CASSHSRDRYYEQYF